These 16 T cell receptor beta chains share one sample of origin, sequenced in a study of read filtering for tumor transcriptome and immune sequencing. This library used roughly 400 ng RNA and molecular barcoded adaptors spanning alpha/delta and beta/gamma chains. TCRdb recomputed calls from the reads with MiXCR, one row per CDR3 protein. The sample shows tens of thousands of distinct CDR3 sequences, 20% to 25% of them seen only once. Source material: a population of CD138-negative cells sorted from bone marrow. The receptors here all came from a donor at least 40 years old with multiple myeloma.

This clonotype was found many times. The chain employs TRBV6-2 or TRBV6-3 and TRBJ2-6, with a weak D call TRBD1 (6 bases). The CDR3 has 15 residues. Germline V lookup: CDR1 MNHEY, CDR2 SVGEGT. The V and J ends lost 6 bases and 0 bases respectively, with 9 bases between them. The DNA of the CDR3 is TGTGCCAGCAGCCCCAGGGGCTCTGGGGCCAACGTCCTGACTTTC. This sequence encodes CASSPRGSGANVLTF.

This clonotype was picked up many times. The chain links TRBV20-1 to TRBJ2-1; TRBD2 aligns across 8 bases. V trimming: 2 bases; J trimming: 5 bases; junction bases outside the gene matches: 11. This CDR3 spans 16 amino acids. In germline, CDR1 is DFQATT, CDR2 SNEGSKA (reference sequence). In DNA, the CDR3 is TGCAGTGCTAGATCAGGGGCGGGGGGCGCCCACAATGAGCAGTTCTTC. Encoded protein: CSARSGAGGAHNEQFF.

In its sample, this clonotype was seen many times. J is TRBJ1-1 and V is TRBV11-2, with a tentative D call TRBD1 (5 bases). V dropped 2 bases and J dropped 11 bases, with 27 bases sitting between them. The length of the CDR3 is 17 residues. CDR1 is SGHAT, CDR2 FQNNGV, per germline. CDR3 loop: CASSLRGRTGDGTRAFF. DNA of the CDR3: TGTGCCAGCAGCTTAAGAGGCCGAACGGGGGATGGCACTCGGGCTTTCTTT.

This clonotype was counted ten times or more. The genes are TRBV7-2 and TRBJ1-2, with 8 bases aligning to TRBD1. After removal of 3 bases from V and 4 bases from J, the junction contained 7 bases not matched to a gene. The CDR3 has 15 amino acids. From germline, CDR1 is SGHTA and CDR2 FQGNSA. The CDR3 here is CASSFRQGIAYGYTF. The CDR3, as DNA: TGTGCCAGCAGCTTTAGACAGGGGATCGCCTATGGCTACACCTTC.

This clonotype was observed at least ten times. The genes are TRBV28 and TRBJ2-7; no clear D. CDR1 is MDHEN, CDR2 SYDVKM, per germline. The V and J ends lost 2 bases and 0 bases respectively, with 8 bases between them. CDR3 size: 14 residues. This CDR3 is CASSLHPDSYEQYF. The CDR3 DNA reads as TGTGCCAGCAGTTTACACCCGGACTCCTACGAGCAGTACTTC.

This clonotype was detected ten times or more. The genes are TRBV28 and TRBJ2-7; TRBD1 matches 10 bases. The CDR3 length is 12 residues. Trimming at V came to 8 bases and at J to 9 bases, leaving 7 bases not matched to a gene. The V gene's germline CDR1 is MDHEN and CDR2 SYDVKM. This CDR3 is CASSGQGLGQYF. DNA for the CDR3: TGTGCCAGCTCGGGACAGGGGCTCGGGCAGTACTTC.

The chain employs TRBV20-1 and TRBJ1-1; possible D gene TRBD1, 5 bases. V gave up 3 bases and J gave up 0 bases, with 11 bases separating them. Germline V gene sequence: CDR1 DFQATT, CDR2 SNEGSKA (reference sequence). The CDR3 totals 14 residues. CDR3 protein: CSASGGILNTEAFF. The CDR3 DNA follows: TGCAGTGCTAGTGGGGGGATCCTGAACACTGAAGCTTTCTTT.

V is TRBV5-6 and J is TRBJ2-7; 7 bases line up with TRBD1. The CDR3 spans 14 residues. The junction had 10 bases not matched to a gene; V was cut back by 3 bases and J by 7 bases. Germline lookup yields CDR1 SGHDT and CDR2 YYEEEE. The CDR3 nucleotides read TGTGCCAGCAGCTACAGGGGCCCACAAAGGGAGCAGTACTTC. Translating gives CASSYRGPQREQYF.

This clonotype was observed at least ten times. The chain carries TRBV29-1 and TRBJ2-5; weak D call: TRBD1 (6 bases). Trimming shortened V by 8 bases and J by 7 bases, and 20 bases separated the two germline ends. CDR1 and CDR2 (germline): SQVTM, ANQGSEA. This CDR3 has 13 amino acids. CDR3 DNA: TGCAGCACTAGAAACAGGGAATTTGGGACCCAGTACTTC. Translated, it gives CSTRNREFGTQYF.

This rearrangement joins TRBV18 to TRBJ2-2, with TRBD2 as a possible D gene (5 bases). V was clipped by 4 bases and J by 2 bases, with 11 bases between them. The V gene's germline CDR1 is KGHSH and CDR2 LQKENI. This CDR3 has 15 amino acids. The CDR3 DNA reads TGTGCCAGCTCACAAGAGGGTCGAAACACCGGGGAGCTGTTTTTT. Translation: CASSQEGRNTGELFF.

The J gene is TRBJ2-7, the V gene TRBV11-2; maybe TRBD1 (5 bases). Between the trimmed V and J ends, which lost 2 bases and 1 base, there was a span of 9 bases. The germline CDR1 and CDR2 sequences are SGHAT and FQNNGV. This CDR3 is built from 14 residues. This chain's CDR3 is CASSLIQGSYEQYF. CDR3 sequence (DNA): TGTGCCAGCAGCTTAATCCAGGGTTCCTACGAGCAGTACTTC.

This clonotype was seen more than once but under ten times. The rearrangement joins TRBV20-1 to TRBJ1-2, with 7 bases identical to TRBD1. The CDR3 spans 13 residues. Germline-derived CDR1 and CDR2 are DFQATT and SNEGSKA (reference sequence). V shed 6 bases, J shed 0 bases, and the junction held 4 bases outside the gene matches. CDR3 sequence: CSAGGTANYGYTF. Here the CDR3 DNA reads TGCAGTGCGGGAGGGACAGCTAACTATGGCTACACCTTC.

The table lists this clonotype with many counts. V is TRBV12-3 or TRBV12-4 and J is TRBJ1-1, with 9 bases matching TRBD1. CDR3 length: 13 amino acids. V lost 6 bases, J lost 10 bases, and 9 bases stayed unmatched. The CDR3 DNA sequence: TGTGCCAGCAGACCCCAGCCGGGACAGGGAGCTTTCTTT. It specifies CASRPQPGQGAFF.

This clonotype appeared many times. The chain joins TRBV28 to TRBJ2-7, with D possibly TRBD1 on 5 matching bases. Germline CDR1 MDHEN, CDR2 SYDVKM. The CDR3 consists of 13 residues. Between the trimmed V and J ends, which lost 7 bases and 4 bases, there was a span of 14 bases. The CDR3 sequence: CASTLGLYYEQYF. The CDR3 DNA reads TGTGCCAGCACTTTGGGGCTTTATTACGAGCAGTACTTC.

This clonotype was seen more than once but under ten times. This chain links TRBV12-3 or TRBV12-4 with TRBJ1-3; D uncertain. V lost 8 bases and J lost 0, with 8 bases in between. The CDR3 runs 13 residues. For the CDR3, the DNA is TGTGCCAGCGGGCGACTCTCTGGAAACACCATATATTTT. Translated: CASGRLSGNTIYF.

Notes on this clonotype: A read error is possible here, since a much larger clone lies one base away. The chain is built from TRBV29-1 and TRBJ2-2, with D perhaps matching TRBD2 (6 bases). The CDR3 runs to 14 residues. V was trimmed by 4 bases and J by 1 base, leaving 10 bases between them. Germline assignment: CDR1 SQVTM and CDR2 ANQGSEA. DNA of the CDR3: TGCAGCGTTGGGACTAAAGAGAACACCGGGGAGCTGTTTTTT. This gives the protein CSVGTKENTGELFF.